This T cell receptor beta chain was sequenced for a study of T cells in Graves' hyperthyroidism and ophthalmopathy. Broader study findings: Most thyroid clonotypes expanded above 0.001 were also detected in blood.

At least ten counts were recorded for this clonotype. Its specificity is unknown. The investigators amplified TCR beta CDR3 regions from RNA transcripts. During a first-round RT-PCR of the TCR CDR3, the HTBI primer set was used. TCRdb reprocessed the multiplex PCR reads with MiXCR, giving one entry per CDR3 protein. The sample records nearly 750,000 distinct CDR3 sequences, approximately 36% being singletons. From germline, CDR1 is SGHKS and CDR2 YYEKEE (reference sequence). This CDR3 spans 13 amino acids. V was pared by 5 bases and J by 3 bases, with 11 bases between. The receptor's source is a woman in her thirties or forties with Graves' hyperthyroidism. The sample comprised blood. The chain joins TRBV5-5 to TRBJ1-1, with a possible D match to TRBD1 (6 bases). CDR3 sequence: CASRNSGDTEAFF. CDR3 coding DNA: TGTGCCAGCAGGAATTCAGGGGACACTGAAGCTTTCTTT.